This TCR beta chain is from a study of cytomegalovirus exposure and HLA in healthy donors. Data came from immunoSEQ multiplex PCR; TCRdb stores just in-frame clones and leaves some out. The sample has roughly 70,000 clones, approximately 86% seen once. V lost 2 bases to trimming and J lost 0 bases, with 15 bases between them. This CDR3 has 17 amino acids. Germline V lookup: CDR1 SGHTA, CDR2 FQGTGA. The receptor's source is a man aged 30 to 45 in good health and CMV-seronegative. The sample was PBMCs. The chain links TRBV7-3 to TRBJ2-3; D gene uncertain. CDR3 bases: TGTGCCAGCAGCTTAGCGCTACTCACGCCTAGCACAGATACGCAGTATTTT. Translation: CASSLALLTPSTDTQYF.